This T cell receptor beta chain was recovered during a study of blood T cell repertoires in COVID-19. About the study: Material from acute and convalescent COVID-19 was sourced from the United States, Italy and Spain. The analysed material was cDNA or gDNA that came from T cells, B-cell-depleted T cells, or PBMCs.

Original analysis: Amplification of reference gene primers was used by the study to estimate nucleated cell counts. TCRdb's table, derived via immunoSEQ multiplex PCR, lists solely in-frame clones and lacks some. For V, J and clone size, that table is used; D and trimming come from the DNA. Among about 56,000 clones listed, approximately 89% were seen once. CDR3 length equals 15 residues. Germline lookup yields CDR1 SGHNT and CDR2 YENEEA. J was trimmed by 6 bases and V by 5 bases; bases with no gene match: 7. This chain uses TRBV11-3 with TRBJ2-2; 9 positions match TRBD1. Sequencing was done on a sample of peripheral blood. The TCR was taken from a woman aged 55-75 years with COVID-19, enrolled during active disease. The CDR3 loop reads CASSPRDRVAGELFF. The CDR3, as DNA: TGTGCCAGCAGCCCCCGGGACAGGGTAGCCGGGGAGCTGTTTTTT.